This T cell receptor beta chain was retrieved from a study of blood T cell repertoires in COVID-19. Looking at the study overall: Researchers got acute and convalescent COVID-19 samples from the United States, Italy and Spain. In each case, the material was cDNA or gDNA derived from T cells, B-cell-depleted T cells, or PBMCs.

The germline V gene has CDR1 SGHKS and CDR2 YYEKEE (reference sequence). Trimming stripped 5 bases from V and 11 bases from J, with 17 bases between. The CDR3 is 13 amino acids. Per the original methods: Amplification with reference gene primers provided the estimates of nucleated cell counts. The method was immunoSEQ multiplex PCR; TCRdb's version includes in-frame clones alone and lacks a portion of them. V, J and clone size are taken as reported in that table, and D and trimming were inferred from the DNA itself. Among roughly 330,000 clones listed, 70% to 90% were seen once. The sequenced sample consisted of peripheral blood. This sequence was found in a woman between 50 and 59 years old with active or convalescent COVID-19. The chain couples TRBV5-5 to TRBJ1-3; D is undetermined. The CDR3 region is CASRSKTMDPIYF. As DNA, the CDR3 is TGTGCCAGCAGATCGAAGACTATGGACCCCATATATTTT. Together with reference TRBV5-5 and TRBJ1-3, the CDR3 gives the full variable domain: DAGVTQSPTHLIKTRGQQVTLRCSPISGHKSVSWYQQVLGQGPQFIFQYYEKEERGRGNFPDRFSARQFPNYSSELNVNALLLGDSALYLCASRSKTMDPIYFGEGSWLTVV.